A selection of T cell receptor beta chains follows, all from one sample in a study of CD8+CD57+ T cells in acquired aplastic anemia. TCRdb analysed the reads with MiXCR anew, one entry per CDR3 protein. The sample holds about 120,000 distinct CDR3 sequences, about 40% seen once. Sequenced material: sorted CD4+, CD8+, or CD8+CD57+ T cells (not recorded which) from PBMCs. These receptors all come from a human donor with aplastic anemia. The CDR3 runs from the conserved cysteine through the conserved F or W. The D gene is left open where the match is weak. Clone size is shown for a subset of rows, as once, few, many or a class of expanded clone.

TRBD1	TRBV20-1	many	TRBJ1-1	TGCAGTGCTAGAGATGGGACAGTGAACACTGAAGCTTTCTTT	CSARDGTVNTEAFF
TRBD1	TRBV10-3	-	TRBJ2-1	TGTGCCATCAGTGGGCGGACAGGGAAGGGCTACAATGAGCAGTTCTTC	CAISGRTGKGYNEQFF
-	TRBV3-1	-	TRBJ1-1	TGTGCCAGCAGCCAAGGAGAGACAGCGAACACTGAAGCTTTCTTT	CASSQGETANTEAFF
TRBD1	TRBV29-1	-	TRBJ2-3	TGCAGGCCGGGACAGGGTCTACGGGATACGCAGTATTTT	CRPGQGLRDTQYF
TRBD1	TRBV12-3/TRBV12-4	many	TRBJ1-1	TGTGCCAGCAGTCCGGGACAGGGGGCTGTCACTGAAGCTTTCTTT	CASSPGQGAVTEAFF
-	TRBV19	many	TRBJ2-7	TGTGCCAGTAGTATTACGGGTGGCGAGCAGTACTTC	CASSITGGEQYF
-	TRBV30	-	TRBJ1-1	TGTGCCTGGAGTGTACGTCGGGGGGCAGAAGCTTTCTTT	CAWSVRRGAEAFF
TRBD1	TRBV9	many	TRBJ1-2	TGTGCCAGCAGCGTAGGACAGGGGTCTAACTATGGCTACACCTTC	CASSVGQGSNYGYTF
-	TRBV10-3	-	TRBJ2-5	TGTGCCATCAGTGGGGGGGAGACCCAGTACTTC	CAISGGETQYF
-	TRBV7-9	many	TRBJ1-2	TGTGCCAGCAGCTCCCTTCAGGGGAAGGGTTACTATGGCTACACCTTC	CASSSLQGKGYYGYTF
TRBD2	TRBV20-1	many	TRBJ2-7	TGCAGTGCTCCCCCGACTAGCGGCCTCTCCTACGAGCAGTACTTC	CSAPPTSGLSYEQYF
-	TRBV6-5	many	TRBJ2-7	TGTGCCAGCAGTTACCAAAGTACCGGGATCACTAACGAGCAGTACTTC	CASSYQSTGITNEQYF
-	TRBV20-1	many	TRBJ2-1	TGCAGTGCTATCAGACGTCATGAGCAGTTCTTC	CSAIRRHEQFF